The 20 T cell receptor beta chains below come from one sample, sequenced in a study of identifying expanded T cells in peripheral blood. Some clones are missing from TCRdb's copy, which holds only in-frame ones; the method was immunoSEQ multiplex PCR. The repertoire consists of approximately 94,000 clones, with 75% to 90% occurring once and the leading ten covering roughly 6%. Specimen: blood. The origin of the receptors is a person aged 18 to 75 in good health.

CDR3 protein: CASSRTGGSAEAFF. The CDR3 DNA follows: TGTGCCAGCAGCCGAACAGGGGGCTCAGCTGAAGCTTTCTTT. The J gene is TRBJ1-1, the V gene TRBV7-9; 9 bases are a match to TRBD1. The CDR3 is 14 residues long. Germline CDR1 SEHNR, CDR2 FQNEAQ (reference sequence). V was clipped by 5 bases and J by 6 bases; unmatched bases: 7.

The rearrangement uses TRBV30 and TRBJ2-1, with TRBD2 identical over 8 bases. The V and J ends lost 3 bases and 5 bases, in that order; junction bases with no gene match: 12. CDR1 is GTSNPN, CDR2 SVGIG, per germline (reference sequence). The CDR3 totals 16 residues. The CDR3 DNA sequence: TGTGCCTGGAGCGCCGTTCGGGAGGGCGTTAACAATGAGCAGTTCTTC. Translated, it gives CAWSAVREGVNNEQFF.

The gene calls are TRBV7-2 and TRBJ1-1; the D gene is possibly TRBD1 (6 bases). The CDR3 length is 14 residues. Germline values: CDR1 SGHTA, CDR2 FQGNSA. Trimming took off 5 bases at V and 4 bases at J, with 14 bases between the two ends. The CDR3 DNA follows: TGTGCCAGCAGCCGCTCCGGGGGGGCCACTGAAGCTTTCTTT. This encodes CASSRSGGATEAFF. Using reference TRBV7-2 and TRBJ1-1 for the parts outside the CDR3, the full variable domain is GAGVSQSPSNKVTEKGKDVELRCDPISGHTALYWYRQSLGQGLEFLIYFQGNSAPDKSGLPSDRFSAERTGGSVSTLTIQRTQQEDSAVYLCASSRSGGATEAFFGQGTRLTVV.

The chain uses TRBV2 and TRBJ2-7; D is possibly TRBD1 or TRBD2 (7 bases each). Germline V CDR1 and CDR2: SNHLY, FYNNEI. The CDR3 has 14 residues. V lost 5 bases, J lost 4 bases, and 15 bases lay in between. The CDR3 spells CASSREGQSYEQYF. As DNA, the CDR3 is TGTGCCAGCAGTAGGGAGGGACAGTCTTACGAGCAGTACTTC.

The chain combines TRBV5-4 with TRBJ2-5; D remains unclear. CDR1 is SGHNT and CDR2 is YYREEE in the germline V gene (reference sequence). This CDR3 is 14 amino acids long. V lost 1 base and J 1 base, leaving 8 bases between the germline ends. The CDR3 nucleotides are TGTGCCAGCAGCTTGTTTTCGGGCCAAGAGACCCAGTACTTC. Its translation: CASSLFSGQETQYF.

The chain uses TRBV7-3 and TRBJ1-1, with a weak D call TRBD1 (5 bases). This CDR3 is 14 amino acids long. Trimming left V 0 bases short and J 10 bases short, with 15 bases between. The germline V gene encodes CDR1 SGHTA and CDR2 FQGTGA. The CDR3 nucleotides are TGTGCCAGCAGCTTAACAGAAGGGCAGGGTCGAGCTTTCTTT. It codes for CASSLTEGQGRAFF.

V gene TRBV13 combines with J gene TRBJ1-1; D is undetermined. Between the trimmed V and J ends, which lost 0 bases and 0 bases, there was a span of 5 bases. This CDR3 contains 14 residues. Germline-derived CDR1 and CDR2 are PRHDT and FYEKMQ (reference sequence). In DNA, the CDR3 is TGTGCCAGCAGCTTAGGACATTTGAACACTGAAGCTTTCTTT. Residues: CASSLGHLNTEAFF.

This clone showed up just once. The chain joins TRBV27 to TRBJ1-4, with D hard to call. CDR3 length: 14 amino acids. Trimming took off 3 bases at V and 3 bases at J, with 8 bases between the two ends. Germline CDR1 is MNHEY and CDR2 is SMNVEV (reference sequence). CDR3 nucleotide sequence: TGTGCCAGCAGTTTGGGTTATCCTAATGAAAAACTGTTTTTT. Encoded protein: CASSLGYPNEKLFF.

The CDR3 spells CASSETSGRGTDTQYF. CDR3 nucleotide sequence: TGTGCCAGCAGTGAGACTAGCGGGAGAGGCACAGATACGCAGTATTTT. The chain recombines TRBV6-1 with TRBJ2-3, with TRBD2 matching 12 bases. The germline gives CDR1 MNHNS, CDR2 SASEGT. The J segment lost 1 base and the V segment lost 3 bases, leaving 2 bases of the junction unmatched. CDR3 length: 16 amino acids.

This clone was seen a single time. J is TRBJ2-7 and V is TRBV30; TRBD2 agrees at 7 bases. V was clipped by 3 bases and J by 0 bases; unmatched bases: 8. Per germline, CDR1 GTSNPN and CDR2 SVGIG (reference sequence). CDR3 size: 15 residues. The chain's CDR3 is CAWSATSASSYEQYF. The DNA of the CDR3 is TGTGCCTGGAGCGCTACTAGCGCCAGCTCCTACGAGCAGTACTTC.

This rearrangement joins TRBV7-9 to TRBJ1-1; possible D gene TRBD1, 6 bases. This CDR3 has 13 residues. In germline, CDR1 is SEHNR, CDR2 FQNEAQ (reference sequence). V was trimmed by 4 bases and J by 1 base, leaving 7 bases between them. CDR3 protein: CASSSGANTEAFF. CDR3 coding DNA: TGTGCCAGCAGCTCAGGGGCGAACACTGAAGCTTTCTTT.

The chain combines TRBV30 with TRBJ1-5; D is unclear. Germline CDR1 reads GTSNPN; CDR2 reads SVGIG (reference sequence). The CDR3 consists of 15 residues. V was trimmed by 0 bases and J by 5 bases, leaving 14 bases between them. The DNA for the CDR3 is TGTGCCTGGAGTGTTTCCAGCAGCCCTCATCAGCCCCAGCATTTT. Translated: CAWSVSSSPHQPQHF.

This clone was seen a single time. The chain employs TRBV5-8 and TRBJ2-6; 7 nucleotides agree with TRBD2. The germline gives CDR1 SGHTS, CDR2 YDEGEE. The CDR3 has 16 amino acids. Losses at the gene ends were 7 bases for V and 0 bases for J; bases not matched to a gene: 7. This CDR3 reads CASWSGDGSGANVLTF. For the CDR3, the DNA is TGTGCCAGCTGGAGCGGGGACGGCTCTGGGGCCAACGTCCTGACTTTC.

The chain carries TRBV6-5 and TRBJ1-2, with D possibly being TRBD1 (6 bases). CDR3 length: 14 amino acids. The V and J ends lost 6 bases and 8 bases respectively, with 19 bases between them. The V gene's germline CDR1 is MNHEY and CDR2 SVGAGI. The CDR3 sequence is CASSTTGGVVGYTF. CDR3 sequence (DNA): TGTGCCAGCAGCACGACAGGCGGGGTGGTGGGCTACACCTTC.

J is TRBJ1-3 and V is TRBV5-4, with D unresolved. The V end was cut by 1 base, the J end by 4 bases, with 9 bases between. The germline CDR1 and CDR2 sequences are SGHNT and YYREEE (reference sequence). The CDR3 loop spans 14 amino acids. The CDR3 spells CASSLRGAGNTIYF. The DNA of the CDR3 is TGTGCCAGCAGCTTGCGAGGTGCCGGAAACACCATATATTTT.

V usage is TRBV7-9 and J usage is TRBJ2-5; D may match TRBD1 or TRBD2 (6 bases each). Germline-derived CDR1 and CDR2 are SEHNR and FQNEAQ (reference sequence). The V end lost 2 bases, the J end lost 4 bases, and 11 bases lay between the germline ends. There are 14 residues in the CDR3. The DNA for the CDR3 is TGTGCCAGCAGCTTATTCGGGGGCAGAGAGACCCAGTACTTC. Protein product: CASSLFGGRETQYF.

This clone has a handful of counts. The chain joins TRBV4-1 to TRBJ1-5; D unresolved. Trimming stripped 0 bases from V and 6 bases from J, with 15 bases between. The germline CDR1 and CDR2 sequences are MGHRA and YSYEKL. CDR3 length equals 16 residues. The CDR3 region is CASSQDAVLQTQPQHF. The DNA for the CDR3 is TGCGCCAGCAGCCAAGATGCGGTCCTACAAACTCAGCCCCAGCATTTT.

This rearrangement joins TRBV6-5 to TRBJ2-7; TRBD2 might be the D (6 bases). V was pared by 4 bases and J by 3 bases, with 13 bases between. Per germline, CDR1 MNHEY and CDR2 SVGAGI. The CDR3 extends over 14 amino acids. CDR3 sequence (DNA): TGTGCCAGCAGTTCCCTGGGAGGCGGCTACGAGCAGTACTTC. Amino acids: CASSSLGGGYEQYF.

Here the CDR3 DNA reads TGTGCCAGCTCACCGGGGGCGGGAGACCGTGAAGCTTTCTTT. Translating it yields CASSPGAGDREAFF. The V call is TRBV18, the J call TRBJ1-1, with D possibly matching TRBD1 (6 bases). Trimming cost V 3 bases and J 7 bases, with 15 bases left between them. CDR3 length: 14 residues. Germline V gives CDR1 KGHSH, CDR2 LQKENI.

V is TRBV14 and J is TRBJ1-4; D not resolved. Germline lookup yields CDR1 SGHDN and CDR2 FVKESK. V lost 4 bases, J lost 4 bases, and 25 bases lay in between. This CDR3 has 19 residues. The CDR3 DNA reads TGTGCCAGCAGCCGAAAATCCGGACTCATGGGAGTTATTAATGAAAAACTGTTTTTT. This codes for CASSRKSGLMGVINEKLFF.